This entry features one T cell receptor beta chain sequence. The antigen is not known. It was with 60 Vbeta and 13 Jbeta primers that the PCR ran. The repertoire was sequenced with immunoSEQ multiplex PCR; TCRdb's copy has only in-frame clones and lacks some. The repertoire has approximately 110,000 clones, about 76% of them found once; the top ten carry roughly 2%. The CDR3 sequence is 15 residues long. Trimming removed 0 bases from V and 6 bases from J, with 13 bases in between. Germline V gene data show CDR1 as SGHTA and CDR2 as FQGTGA. These data originate in a study of cytomegalovirus exposure and HLA in healthy donors. Whole-study context: An early data release held approximately 85 million unique TCRs from HLA-typed donors. Notes on the study in general: The authors judged a highly shared variant cluster likely a sequencing artifact.

Sequencing input: PBMCs. The J gene is TRBJ2-3, the V gene TRBV7-3; no clear D. The sequence derives from a woman in her twenties or thirties in good health and CMV-seronegative. CDR3 coding DNA: TGTGCCAGCAGCTTAACCCTTCTCGGTATGGATACGCAGTATTTT. It codes for CASSLTLLGMDTQYF.